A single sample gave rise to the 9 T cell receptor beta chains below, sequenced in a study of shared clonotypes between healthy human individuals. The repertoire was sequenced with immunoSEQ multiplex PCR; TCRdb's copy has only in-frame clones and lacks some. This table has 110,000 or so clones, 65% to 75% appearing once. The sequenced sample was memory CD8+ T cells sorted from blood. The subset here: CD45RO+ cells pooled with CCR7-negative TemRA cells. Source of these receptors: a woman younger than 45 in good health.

The CDR3 is CASSPTSVTDEQYF. The CDR3 DNA is TGTGCCAGCTCACCCACAAGCGTGACAGACGAGCAGTACTTC. V is TRBV18 and J is TRBJ2-7; D is possibly TRBD1 (5 bases). From germline, CDR1 is KGHSH and CDR2 LQKENI. The CDR3 totals 14 residues. V was trimmed by 3 bases and J by 5 bases, leaving 14 bases between them. Filled out from reference TRBV18 and TRBJ2-7, the complete variable domain reads NAGVMQNPRHLVRRRGQEARLRCSPMKGHSHVYWYRQLPEEGLKFMVYLQKENIIDESGMPKERFSAEFPKEGPSILRIQQVVRGDSAAYFCASSPTSVTDEQYFGPGTRLTVT.

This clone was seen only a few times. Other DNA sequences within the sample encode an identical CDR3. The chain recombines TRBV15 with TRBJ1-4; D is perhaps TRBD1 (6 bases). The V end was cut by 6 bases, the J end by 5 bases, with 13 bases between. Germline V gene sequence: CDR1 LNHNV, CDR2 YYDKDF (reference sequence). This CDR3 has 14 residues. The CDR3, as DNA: TGTGCCACCAGTAAGGGGCAGGGGAATGAAAAACTGTTTTTT. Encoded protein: CATSKGQGNEKLFF.

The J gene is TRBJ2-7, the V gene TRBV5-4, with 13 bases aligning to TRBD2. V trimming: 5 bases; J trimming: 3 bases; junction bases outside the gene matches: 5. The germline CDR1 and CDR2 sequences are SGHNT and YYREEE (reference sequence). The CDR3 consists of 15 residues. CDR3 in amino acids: CASRLAGGLDYEQYF. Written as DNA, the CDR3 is TGTGCCAGCAGACTAGCGGGAGGGCTAGACTACGAGCAGTACTTC.

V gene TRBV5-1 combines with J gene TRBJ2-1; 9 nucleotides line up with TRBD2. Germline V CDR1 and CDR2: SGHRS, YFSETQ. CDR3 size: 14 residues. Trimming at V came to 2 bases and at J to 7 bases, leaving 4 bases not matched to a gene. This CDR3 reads CASSFSGSLNEQFF. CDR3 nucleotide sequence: TGCGCCAGCAGCTTTAGCGGGAGCCTTAATGAGCAGTTCTTC.

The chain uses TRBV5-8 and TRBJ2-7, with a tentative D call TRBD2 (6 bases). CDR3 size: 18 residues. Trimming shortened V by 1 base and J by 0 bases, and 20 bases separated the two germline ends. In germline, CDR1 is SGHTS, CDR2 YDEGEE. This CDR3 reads CASSLWGERGPSSYEQYF. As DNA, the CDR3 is TGTGCCAGCAGCTTGTGGGGGGAAAGGGGACCGAGCTCCTACGAGCAGTACTTC. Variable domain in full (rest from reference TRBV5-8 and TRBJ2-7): EAGVTQSPTHLIKTRGQQATLRCSPISGHTSVYWYQQALGLGLQFLLWYDEGEERNRGNFPPRFSGRQFPNYSSELNVNALELEDSALYLCASSLWGERGPSSYEQYFGPGTRLTVT.

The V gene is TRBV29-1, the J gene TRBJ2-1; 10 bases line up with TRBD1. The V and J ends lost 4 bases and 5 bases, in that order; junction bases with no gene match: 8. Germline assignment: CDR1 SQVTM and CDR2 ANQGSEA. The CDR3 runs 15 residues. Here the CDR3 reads CSVVSSGTGDNEQFF. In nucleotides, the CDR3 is TGCAGCGTTGTTTCGAGTGGGACAGGGGACAATGAGCAGTTCTTC.

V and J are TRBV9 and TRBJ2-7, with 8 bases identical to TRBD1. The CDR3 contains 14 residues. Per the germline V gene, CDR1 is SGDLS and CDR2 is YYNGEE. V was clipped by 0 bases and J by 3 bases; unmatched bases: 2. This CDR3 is CASSVDGTGYEQYF. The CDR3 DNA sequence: TGTGCCAGCAGCGTAGACGGGACAGGCTACGAGCAGTACTTC. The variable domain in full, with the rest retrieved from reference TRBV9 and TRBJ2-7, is DSGVTQTPKHLITATGQRVTLRCSPRSGDLSVYWYQQSLDQGLQFLIQYYNGEERAKGNILERFSAQQFPDLHSELNLSSLELGDSALYFCASSVDGTGYEQYFGPGTRLTVT.

The CDR3 loop is CASSFGGRAGYEQYF. CDR3 nucleotide sequence: TGTGCCAGCAGTTTTGGCGGGAGGGCCGGGTACGAGCAGTACTTC. This rearrangement joins TRBV27 to TRBJ2-5, with TRBD2 identical over 9 bases. Matching the DNA end better, TRBJ2-7 makes the J call doubtful. The CDR3 has 15 amino acids. Germline CDR1 MNHEY, CDR2 SMNVEV (reference sequence).

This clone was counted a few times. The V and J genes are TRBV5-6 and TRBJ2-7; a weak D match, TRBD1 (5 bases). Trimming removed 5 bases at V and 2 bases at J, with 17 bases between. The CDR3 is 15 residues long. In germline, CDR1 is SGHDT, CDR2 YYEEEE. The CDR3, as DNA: TGTGCCAGCAGTAAGGGCCTTGGGGCGCCCTACGAGCAGTACTTC. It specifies CASSKGLGAPYEQYF.